This T cell receptor beta chain emerged from a study of cytomegalovirus exposure and HLA in healthy donors. The PCR contained 60 Vbeta and 13 Jbeta primers. Some clones are missing from TCRdb's copy, which holds only in-frame ones; the method was immunoSEQ multiplex PCR. The table includes around 86,000 clones, roughly 79% detected once. This clone was detected a few times. The antigen remains undetermined. Points from the study as a whole: Accurate prediction of most subjects' HLA-A and HLA-B alleles from TCR beta sequences was reported.

The ends were cut back, 5 bases at V and 6 bases at J, with 10 bases in the middle. The CDR3 extends over 12 amino acids. Germline V gene lookup returns CDR1 MNHEY and CDR2 SMNVEV (reference sequence). The rearrangement uses TRBV27 and TRBJ1-1, with TRBD1 as a possible D gene (6 bases). Sequencing was carried out using PBMCs. The sequence came from a female donor in good health and CMV-seronegative. This CDR3 reads CASSSRGAEAFF. The CDR3 region has the DNA TGTGCCAGCAGTAGCAGGGGAGCTGAAGCTTTCTTT.